These 6 T cell receptor beta chains were sequenced from one sample in a study of blood T cell repertoires in COVID-19 (dated by TCRdb to the early 2020s). The library was prepared using the immunoSEQ multiplex PCR assay. The clones in this table, taken by TCRdb from immuneACCESS, are in-frame only. Not every clone is retained; where verified, under half of the shortfall comes from an unresolved V gene, and the cause of the rest is unknown. Here the sample has 130,000 or so clones; 70% to 85% occur a single time. Jointly, the top ten make up 3% to 3.5% of the sample. Sequenced input: peripheral blood. These receptors all come from a woman of 80 years or more with acute or convalescent COVID-19.

The chain is built from TRBV2 and TRBJ2-2; 7 nucleotides align to TRBD2. The germline V gene encodes CDR1 SNHLY and CDR2 FYNNEI. This CDR3 contains 18 residues. With 1 base clipped from V and 1 base from J, the junction kept 9 bases outside the gene matches. The CDR3 DNA reads as TGTGCCAGCAGTGAAGGAGAGGGAGCGGGGTTGAACACCGGGGAGCTGTTTTTT. It specifies CASSEGEGAGLNTGELFF.

The rearrangement uses TRBV18 and TRBJ1-5, with unresolved D. Germline assignment: CDR1 KGHSH and CDR2 LQKENI. The CDR3 extends over 15 amino acids. V gave up 6 bases and J gave up 0 bases, with 12 bases separating them. DNA of the CDR3: TGTGCCAGCTCTCCTTCACCAGATAGCAATCAGCCCCAGCATTTT. Residues: CASSPSPDSNQPQHF. Variable domain in full (rest from reference TRBV18 and TRBJ1-5): NAGVMQNPRHLVRRRGQEARLRCSPMKGHSHVYWYRQLPEEGLKFMVYLQKENIIDESGMPKERFSAEFPKEGPSILRIQQVVRGDSAAYFCASSPSPDSNQPQHFGDGTRLSIL.

The chain combines TRBV7-9 with TRBJ1-1; maybe TRBD1 (5 bases). The ends were cut back, 5 bases at V and 5 bases at J, with 24 bases in the middle. Per the germline V gene, CDR1 is SEHNR and CDR2 is FQNEAQ (reference sequence). This CDR3 contains 17 residues. This chain's CDR3 is CASSRGGTGDGITEAFF. The CDR3 DNA sequence: TGTGCCAGCAGCCGCGGAGGGACGGGAGATGGAATTACTGAAGCTTTCTTT.

V usage is TRBV14 and J usage is TRBJ1-2, with D possibly TRBD1 on 5 matching bases. V lost 1 base to trimming and J lost 8 bases, with 17 bases between them. Germline values: CDR1 SGHDN, CDR2 FVKESK. The CDR3 spans 15 residues. CDR3 in DNA: TGTGCCAGCAGCCAAGGGCAGGGCCACCGGCGGGGCTACACCTTC. Amino acids: CASSQGQGHRRGYTF.

The chain uses TRBV7-8 and TRBJ1-2; tentative D call: TRBD1 (5 bases). The CDR3 sequence is 12 residues long. Germline lookup yields CDR1 SGHVS and CDR2 FQNEAQ. The ends were cut back, 5 bases at V and 8 bases at J, with 12 bases in the middle. The CDR3, as DNA: TGTGCCAGCAGCCAGGAGGGGTACGGCTACACCTTC. This encodes CASSQEGYGYTF.

The chain employs TRBV7-8 and TRBJ2-2; the D gene is possibly TRBD1 (6 bases). The V gene lost 5 bases and the J gene lost 7 bases, with 17 bases spanning the gap. The CDR3 has 15 residues. CDR1 SGHVS and CDR2 FQNEAQ come from the germline V gene. CDR3 sequence reads: CASSRMPGANGELFF. As DNA, the CDR3 is TGTGCCAGCAGCCGAATGCCAGGGGCTAACGGGGAGCTGTTTTTT.